The following is a TCR beta chain sequence with its context. No antigen is known for it. Germline V gives CDR1 ENHRY, CDR2 SYGVKD. The CDR3 has 14 amino acids. Trimming pared 0 bases from V and 1 base from J, leaving 6 bases between. These data belong to a study of cytotoxic CD8 clonotypes in ibrutinib-treated CLL. Overall study: The average sample held roughly 250,000 productive templates and approximately 93,000 productive rearrangements.

Using immunoSEQ multiplex PCR, the repertoire was profiled, and TCRdb retains in-frame clones only, with some absent. The table shows over 120,000 clones, with about 76% occurring only once. Overall study results and limits: There were few public clonotypes, and on treatment they contracted or stayed stable. Baseline-level clonality went beyond age-matched healthy donors and moved in step with circulating CD8+ T-cell counts.

V and J are TRBV10-3 and TRBJ1-1, with D unclear. The TCR originated in a human donor with chronic lymphocytic leukemia. The starting material was PBMCs, obtained after 24 months of ibrutinib treatment. The CDR3: CAISESVANTEAFF. The CDR3 nucleotides read TGTGCCATCAGTGAGTCGGTGGCGAACACTGAAGCTTTCTTT.